Presented here are 15 T cell receptor beta chains from one specimen sequenced in a study of beta chain features in type 1 diabetes. Study-wide results and caveats: Shortening that was moderate but significant affected the TCRB CDR3s of Type 1 diabetes patients in all four CD4+ subsets.

No antigens are known for them. Expressed TCRB transcripts were sequenced because the isolated RNA had all been reverse transcribed beforehand. Method: immunoSEQ multiplex PCR; TCRdb's copy keeps in-frame clones and lacks some. The profile shows 200,000 to 250,000 clones, approximately 13% of them singletons. Source material: naive CD4+ T cells from blood. The receptors stem from a man in his thirties or forties with type 1 diabetes.

The table lists this clone with a few counts. The chain carries TRBV6-5 and TRBJ1-2, with no clear D. This CDR3 is built from 15 residues. Germline V gives CDR1 MNHEY, CDR2 SVGAGI. Trimming cost V 5 bases and J 0 bases, with 13 bases left between them. The CDR3 coding sequence is TGTGCCAGCAGTCTCTTCGGGGTGGCTAACTATGGCTACACCTTC. Translating it yields CASSLFGVANYGYTF.

The rearrangement uses TRBV18 and TRBJ1-5; 9 positions match TRBD1. The CDR3 has 17 amino acids. The V and J ends lost 3 bases and 2 bases, in that order; junction bases with no gene match: 8. Germline V CDR1 and CDR2: KGHSH, LQKENI. This chain's CDR3 is CASSPRDRVLGNQPQHF. Written as DNA, the CDR3 is TGTGCCAGCTCACCCCGGGACAGGGTTCTAGGCAATCAGCCCCAGCATTTT. Combining the CDR3 with reference TRBV18 and TRBJ1-5 gives the whole variable domain NAGVMQNPRHLVRRRGQEARLRCSPMKGHSHVYWYRQLPEEGLKFMVYLQKENIIDESGMPKERFSAEFPKEGPSILRIQQVVRGDSAAYFCASSPRDRVLGNQPQHFGDGTRLSIL.

This chain links TRBV29-1 with TRBJ2-3, with 13 bases aligning to TRBD2. The germline V gene has CDR1 SQVTM and CDR2 ANQGSEA. V lost 8 bases and J lost 9; bases outside the gene matches: 8. The CDR3 has 13 amino acids. The CDR3 DNA reads TGCAGCATCTCCGGGACTAGCGGGGAAACGCAGTATTTT. This encodes CSISGTSGETQYF.

The chain employs TRBV9 and TRBJ2-3; 8 bases match TRBD2. Germline V gene lookup returns CDR1 SGDLS and CDR2 YYNGEE. CDR3 length: 14 residues. Trimming removed 3 bases from V and 1 base from J; junction bases left unmatched: 1. The CDR3 nucleotides read TGTGCCAGCAGCGAGACTAGCGGCACAGATACGCAGTATTTT. The encoded protein is CASSETSGTDTQYF.

The CDR3 region has the DNA TGTGCCAGCAGCTCGGACGGACAGTTAGGAAACACCATATATTTT. Its translation is CASSSDGQLGNTIYF. The chain carries TRBV9 and TRBJ1-3; maybe TRBD1 (6 bases). Deletions cut 4 bases from V and 4 bases from J, with 15 bases between. This CDR3 contains 15 residues. Germline V gene data show CDR1 as SGDLS and CDR2 as YYNGEE.

This chain connects TRBV19 to TRBJ2-2; 14 bases align to TRBD2. Trimming took 3 bases from V and 0 from J; bases not matched to a gene: 3. CDR1 LNHDA and CDR2 SQIVND come from the germline V gene (reference sequence). The CDR3 sequence is 18 residues long. Written as DNA, the CDR3 is TGTGCCAGTAGTATTGGACTAGCGGGAGGTACGAACACCGGGGAGCTGTTTTTT. The encoded protein is CASSIGLAGGTNTGELFF.

The genes are TRBV18 and TRBJ2-6; D is undetermined. The length of the CDR3 is 14 residues. V shed 2 bases and J shed 4 bases, with 6 bases lying between them. Per germline, CDR1 KGHSH and CDR2 LQKENI. CDR3 amino acids: CASSPTYGANVLTF. For the CDR3, the DNA is TGTGCCAGCTCACCAACCTACGGGGCCAACGTCCTGACTTTC.

This clone has more than one count but fewer than ten. This chain joins TRBV9 and TRBJ1-2; tentatively, D is TRBD1 (6 bases). The germline V and J ends were trimmed by 2 bases and 6 bases, with 8 bases remaining between them. Germline V gene lookup returns CDR1 SGDLS and CDR2 YYNGEE. The CDR3 spans 12 residues. For the CDR3, the DNA is TGTGCCAGCAGCGTTTCAGGGGATGGCTACACCTTC. Encoded protein: CASSVSGDGYTF.

The gene calls are TRBV5-4 and TRBJ2-7, with 7 bases aligning to TRBD2. The germline V gene encodes CDR1 SGHNT and CDR2 YYREEE (reference sequence). The CDR3 extends over 13 amino acids. J lost 9 bases, V lost 4 bases, and 10 bases had no gene match. The DNA of the CDR3 is TGTGCCAGCAGCCTGATGAGCGGGGACGCGCAGTACTTC. This gives the protein CASSLMSGDAQYF.

V and J are TRBV2 and TRBJ1-1; D gene uncertain. The CDR3 totals 13 residues. V lost 7 bases, J lost 4 bases, and 13 bases lay in between. CDR1 and CDR2 (germline): SNHLY, FYNNEI. The CDR3 region is CASTPLPGTEAFF. Here the CDR3 DNA reads TGTGCCAGCACGCCTCTCCCCGGCACTGAAGCTTTCTTT.

The chain joins TRBV14 to TRBJ2-1; 7 bases are shared with TRBD1. J was trimmed by 8 bases and V by 1 base; bases with no gene match: 8. Germline V gives CDR1 SGHDN, CDR2 FVKESK. The CDR3 loop spans 15 amino acids. CDR3 region: CASSQGWTGRHEQFF. For the CDR3, the DNA is TGTGCCAGCAGCCAAGGATGGACAGGACGGCATGAGCAGTTCTTC.

CDR3 in amino acids: CASSLEGSGPETQYF. CDR3 nucleotides: TGTGCCAGCAGCTTAGAGGGGTCGGGCCCCGAGACCCAGTACTTC. This sequence joins TRBV7-2 and TRBJ2-5, with D perhaps TRBD1 (5 bases). Trimming removed 1 base at V and 5 bases at J, with 14 bases between. Germline CDR1 reads SGHTA; CDR2 reads FQGNSA. This CDR3 is 15 amino acids long.

This clone was observed a handful of times. The V call is TRBV2, the J call TRBJ2-2; TRBD2 agrees at 7 bases. Germline V gene sequence: CDR1 SNHLY, CDR2 FYNNEI. V was clipped by 7 bases and J by 4 bases; unmatched bases: 6. The CDR3 spans 14 residues. CDR3 in amino acids: CASTLRESTGELFF. The DNA for the CDR3 is TGTGCCAGCACGTTGCGGGAGAGCACCGGGGAGCTGTTTTTT.

This clone was counted between two and nine times. This chain uses TRBV19 with TRBJ2-5, with 8 nucleotides matching TRBD2. Looked up from germline, CDR1 is LNHDA and CDR2 is SQIVND (reference sequence). This CDR3 contains 13 residues. The V gene end was trimmed by 6 bases and the J gene end by 5 bases; junction bases not matched to a gene: 5. CDR3 sequence reads: CASSGRARETQYF. The CDR3 nucleotides read TGTGCCAGTAGCGGGAGGGCGAGGGAGACCCAGTACTTC. Drawing the rest from reference TRBV19 and TRBJ2-5, the complete variable domain is DGGITQSPKYLFRKEGQNVTLSCEQNLNHDAMYWYRQDPGQGLRLIYYSQIVNDFQKGDIAEGYSVSREKKESFPLTVTSAQKNPTAFYLCASSGRARETQYFGPGTRLLVL.

This clone was picked up a small number of times. This sequence joins TRBV4-1 and TRBJ2-1, with 15 bases aligning to TRBD2. Germline CDR1 is MGHRA and CDR2 is YSYEKL. Trimming took 0 bases from V and 6 from J; bases not matched to a gene: 9. This CDR3 is built from 19 residues. The CDR3 is CASSQERGGTSGRINEQFF. CDR3 coding DNA: TGCGCCAGCAGCCAAGAGCGAGGGGGGACTAGCGGGAGGATCAATGAGCAGTTCTTC.